The rows below give T cell receptor beta chains drawn from one sample of a study of T cells after yellow fever vaccination. One entry per CDR3 protein results from TCRdb running MiXCR on the 5' RACE reads. The data contain a few hundred thousand distinct CDR3 sequences, about a sixth of them singletons. The sequencing used PBMCs, collected around 5 days after the first yellow fever vaccination. The source is a man between 18 and 29 years old who received the YFV17D yellow fever vaccine. CDR3s include the opening cysteine and the closing phenylalanine or tryptophan. D genes are given only for firm matches. Rows may omit the clone size; those that give it use once, few, many or a size class.

>TRBJ1-2|.|.|TRBV20-1
CSASFSAYGYTF
TGCAGTGCTAGTTTCAGTGCCTATGGCTACACCTTC
>TRBJ2-1|many|TRBD2|TRBV5-1
CASSQGTSGVGSYNEQFF
TGCGCCAGCAGCCAGGGGACTAGCGGGGTCGGCTCCTACAATGAGCAGTTCTTC
>TRBJ2-7|.|.|TRBV7-9
CASSSRPDYEQYF
TGTGCCAGCAGCTCCAGGCCGGACTACGAGCAGTACTTC
>TRBJ2-3|few|TRBD2|TRBV4-3
CASSQSLAGGDTDTQYF
TGCGCCAGCAGCCAATCGCTAGCGGGGGGTGACACAGATACGCAGTATTTT
>TRBJ1-1|few|TRBD1|TRBV9
CASSVAGGYQTEAFF
TGTGCCAGCAGCGTAGCAGGGGGCTACCAGACTGAAGCTTTCTTT
>TRBJ2-3|few|TRBD2|TRBV7-2
CASSLSGGSPDTQYF
TGTGCCAGCAGCTTAAGCGGGGGGAGCCCAGATACGCAGTATTTT
>TRBJ1-2|few|TRBD1|TRBV7-2
CASSLGQGGDGYTF
TGTGCCAGCAGCTTAGGACAGGGTGGGGATGGCTACACCTTC
>TRBJ2-2|many|TRBD1|TRBV4-3
CASSLPPQGDGELFF
TGCGCCAGCAGCCTCCCTCCCCAGGGGGACGGGGAGCTGTTTTTT
>TRBJ2-3|few|TRBD2|TRBV4-1
CASSPLGLAGNTQYF
TGCGCCAGCAGCCCCTTAGGACTAGCGGGGAATACGCAGTATTTT
>TRBJ2-5|.|TRBD2|TRBV12-3/TRBV12-4
CASSWTSGAQETQYF
TGTGCCAGCAGTTGGACTAGCGGGGCCCAAGAGACCCAGTACTTC
>TRBJ2-3|.|.|TRBV7-2
CASSLYLDTQYF
TGTGCCAGCAGCTTATACTTAGATACGCAGTATTTT
>TRBJ2-1|few|TRBD2|TRBV11-2
CASSLRSGDYNEQFF
TGTGCCAGCAGCTTACGTAGCGGGGATTACAATGAGCAGTTCTTC
>TRBJ2-3|few|.|TRBV5-1
CASSLAGGLRADTQYF
TGCGCCAGCAGCTTGGCCGGGGGCCTGAGGGCAGATACGCAGTATTTT
>TRBJ2-3|few|.|TRBV19
CASSITAGDTDTQYF
TGTGCCAGTAGTATTACTGCCGGGGACACAGATACGCAGTATTTT
>TRBJ1-1|few|.|TRBV6-1
CASSPRGRASTEAFF
TGTGCCAGCAGTCCACGGGGCAGGGCGAGCACTGAAGCTTTCTTT
>TRBJ2-3|.|.|TRBV2
CASEAGSSSSTDTQYF
TGTGCCAGCGAGGCAGGGAGTAGTTCTAGCACAGATACGCAGTATTTT
>TRBJ2-1|.|TRBD2|TRBV30
CAWTKSGGPYNEQFF
TGTGCCTGGACGAAAAGCGGGGGCCCCTACAATGAGCAGTTCTTC
>TRBJ1-1|.|.|TRBV12-3/TRBV12-4
CASSSRQKDVAFF
TGTGCCAGCAGTTCCAGGCAAAAAGATGTAGCTTTCTTT
>TRBJ2-5|.|.|TRBV7-2
CASSSSSYQETQYF
TGTGCCAGCAGCTCTAGCAGCTATCAAGAGACCCAGTACTTC
>TRBJ2-7|.|.|TRBV7-9
CASSTPTGQYF
TGTGCCAGCAGCACCCCGACAGGGCAGTACTTC
>TRBJ2-2|.|.|TRBV24-1
CATSPRGSNTGELFF
TGTGCCACCAGCCCCAGAGGGTCGAACACCGGGGAGCTGTTTTTT
>TRBJ1-5|.|.|TRBV23-1
CASTQGGEGDQPQHF
TGCGCCAGCACCCAAGGGGGGGAGGGAGATCAGCCCCAGCATTTT
>TRBJ1-4|.|.|TRBV28
CASSPLESEKLFF
TGTGCCAGCAGCCCTCTTGAGTCCGAAAAACTGTTTTTT
>TRBJ2-3|.|TRBD1|TRBV12-3/TRBV12-4
CASSMDRSTDTQYF
TGTGCCAGCAGTATGGACAGGAGCACAGATACGCAGTATTTT
>TRBJ2-5|few|.|TRBV6-5
CASSSSISRRETQYF
TGTGCCAGCAGTTCGTCGATCTCCCGGCGAGAGACCCAGTACTTC
>TRBJ2-1|many|.|TRBV5-1
CASSSMKPEQFF
TGCGCCAGCAGCTCGATGAAACCCGAGCAGTTCTTC
>TRBJ1-2|few|.|TRBV5-8
CASNGGTNYGYTF
TGTGCCAGCAACGGCGGGACTAACTATGGCTACACCTTC
>TRBJ2-2|.|TRBD2|TRBV6-5
CASSWRTSGGAGELFF
TGTGCCAGCAGTTGGAGGACTAGCGGGGGGGCCGGGGAGCTGTTTTTT
>TRBJ1-2|.|.|TRBV7-3
CASSPVQGVAYGYTF
TGTGCCAGCAGCCCCGTTCAGGGAGTAGCTTATGGCTACACCTTC
>TRBJ2-5|few|TRBD2|TRBV7-9
CASSHSGGVETQYF
TGTGCCAGCAGTCATAGCGGGGGAGTAGAGACCCAGTACTTC
>TRBJ1-1|few|.|TRBV7-9
CASSFERDEAFF
TGTGCCAGCAGCTTTGAAAGGGATGAAGCTTTCTTT
>TRBJ2-1|.|.|TRBV20-1
CSVSPPPNEQFF
TGCAGTGTGTCCCCGCCGCCCAATGAGCAGTTCTTC
>TRBJ2-2|many|.|TRBV7-2
CASSWGGTGELFF
TGTGCCAGCAGCTGGGGTGGGACCGGGGAGCTGTTTTTT
>TRBJ1-1|few|.|TRBV20-1
CSATPGVNTEAFF
TGCAGTGCTACCCCGGGAGTTAACACTGAAGCTTTCTTT
>TRBJ2-3|.|TRBD1|TRBV7-3
CASSSRPDRGRGDTQYF
TGTGCCAGCAGCTCACGGCCGGACAGGGGCCGGGGAGATACGCAGTATTTT
>TRBJ1-5|.|TRBD1|TRBV18
CASSGLLDRGRQPQHF
TGTGCCAGCTCAGGCTTACTGGACAGGGGGCGGCAGCCCCAGCATTTT
>TRBJ1-2|few|.|TRBV5-5
CASSLGPLTNYGYTF
TGTGCCAGCAGCTTGGGACCCCTGACTAACTATGGCTACACCTTC
>TRBJ1-5|.|TRBD1|TRBV5-1
CASSIGTGNQPQHF
TGCGCCAGCAGCATAGGGACAGGCAATCAGCCCCAGCATTTT
>TRBJ2-5|few|.|TRBV6-5
CASNSPGGTQYF
TGTGCCAGCAACTCGCCCGGGGGGACCCAGTACTTC
>TRBJ1-2|once|.|TRBV29-1
CSVGSGYGGYTF
TGCAGCGTTGGGTCAGGGTACGGTGGCTACACCTTC
>TRBJ2-5|.|.|TRBV6-1
CASSVDGGSETQYF
TGTGCCAGCAGTGTCGACGGTGGATCGGAGACCCAGTACTTC
>TRBJ2-3|many|.|TRBV4-1
CASSQDPGEVTDTQYF
TGCGCCAGCAGCCAAGATCCAGGGGAAGTCACAGATACGCAGTATTTT
>TRBJ1-2|.|.|TRBV5-6
CASSDRGRKYGYTF
TGTGCCAGCAGCGACCGGGGCCGGAAATATGGCTACACCTTC
>TRBJ1-6|many|.|TRBV5-4
CASSSLTVANSPLHF
TGTGCCAGCAGCTCCTTGACAGTCGCTAATTCACCCCTCCACTTT
>TRBJ1-1|.|.|TRBV7-2
CASRSSGYTEAFF
TGTGCCAGCAGGTCCTCAGGGTACACTGAAGCTTTCTTT
>TRBJ2-7|few|.|TRBV5-1
CASSLVGREQYF
TGCGCCAGCAGCTTGGTGGGGCGAGAGCAGTACTTC
>TRBJ2-3|few|TRBD1|TRBV7-2
CASSFGTGFTDTQYF
TGTGCCAGCAGCTTTGGGACAGGGTTCACAGATACGCAGTATTTT
>TRBJ1-1|.|TRBD1|TRBV7-6
CASSWGQGGRTEAFF
TGTGCCAGCAGCTGGGGACAGGGTGGGCGGACTGAAGCTTTCTTT
>TRBJ2-1|few|.|TRBV7-9
CASREAAQNYNEQFF
TGTGCCAGCAGGGAGGCCGCTCAGAACTACAATGAGCAGTTCTTC
>TRBJ1-3|.|.|TRBV4-1
CASSLNGPGNTIYF
TGCGCCAGCAGCCTTAACGGTCCTGGAAACACCATATATTTT
>TRBJ1-2|.|.|TRBV7-2
CASRRGGGPSDGYTF
TGTGCCAGCAGGAGAGGGGGAGGTCCTTCCGATGGCTACACCTTC
>TRBJ2-1|.|TRBD2|TRBV7-6
CASSPRTSGEDEQFF
TGTGCCAGCAGCCCTCGGACTAGCGGGGAGGATGAGCAGTTCTTC
>TRBJ2-5|.|.|TRBV11-2
CASSSSGRGRETQYF
TGTGCCAGCAGCTCGTCAGGGCGGGGTAGGGAGACCCAGTACTTC
>TRBJ2-3|.|.|TRBV6-1
CASSPLAGDNTDTQYF
TGTGCCAGCAGTCCCCTCGCAGGGGATAACACAGATACGCAGTATTTT
>TRBJ2-2|.|.|TRBV20-1
CSASLGPLDGELFF
TGCAGTGCTTCCCTAGGCCCCCTTGACGGGGAGCTGTTTTTT
>TRBJ2-6|few|TRBD1|TRBV10-3
CATTGAGANVLTF
TGTGCCACCACAGGGGCTGGGGCCAACGTCCTGACTTTC
>TRBJ1-5|few|.|TRBV15
CATSRGGQGNQPQHF
TGTGCCACCAGCAGAGGTGGGCAAGGCAATCAGCCCCAGCATTTT
>TRBJ2-3|few|.|TRBV6-2/TRBV6-3
CASKAWATDTQYF
TGTGCCAGCAAGGCCTGGGCCACAGATACGCAGTATTTT
>TRBJ2-3|.|TRBD2|TRBV7-3
CASSTDSGGDTQYF
TGTGCCAGCAGCACAGACTCGGGAGGTGATACGCAGTATTTT